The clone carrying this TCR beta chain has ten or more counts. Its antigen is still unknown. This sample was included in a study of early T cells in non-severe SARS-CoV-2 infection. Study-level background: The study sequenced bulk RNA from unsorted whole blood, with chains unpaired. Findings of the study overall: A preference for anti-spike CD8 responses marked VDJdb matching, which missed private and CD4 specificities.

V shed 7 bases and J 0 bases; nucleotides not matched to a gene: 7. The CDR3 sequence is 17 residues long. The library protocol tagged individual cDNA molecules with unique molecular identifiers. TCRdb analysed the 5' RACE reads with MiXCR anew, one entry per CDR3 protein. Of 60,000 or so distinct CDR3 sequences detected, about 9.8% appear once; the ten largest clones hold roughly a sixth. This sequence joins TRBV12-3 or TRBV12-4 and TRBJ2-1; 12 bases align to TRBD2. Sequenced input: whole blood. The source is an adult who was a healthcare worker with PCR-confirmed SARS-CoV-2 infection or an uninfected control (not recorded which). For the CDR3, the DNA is TGTGCCAGCACTCGACTAGCGGGGGATAGCTCCTACAATGAGCAGTTCTTC. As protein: CASTRLAGDSSYNEQFF.